This entry lists 18 T cell receptor beta chains sequenced from one sample in a study of cytomegalovirus exposure and HLA in healthy donors. PCR amplification relied on 60 Vbeta primers (plus 13 Jbeta primers). TCRdb keeps only in-frame clones here, not all; method: immunoSEQ multiplex PCR. The sample carries more than 85,000 clones, more than 60% recorded once. Input material: PBMCs. All receptors come from a boy under 18 in good health and CMV-seronegative.

This rearrangement joins TRBV4-3 to TRBJ1-4; D is perhaps TRBD1 (5 bases). The V gene lost 1 base and the J gene lost 6 bases, with 9 bases spanning the gap. Per the germline V gene, CDR1 is LGHNA and CDR2 is YSLEER. There are 14 residues in the CDR3. The CDR3 sequence: CASSQGGGDEKLFF. The CDR3 bases are TGCGCCAGCAGCCAAGGGGGCGGGGATGAAAAACTGTTTTTT.

The rearrangement uses TRBV7-2 and TRBJ1-1, with D possibly being TRBD1 (5 bases). In germline, CDR1 is SGHTA, CDR2 FQGNSA. Trimming cost V 8 bases and J 1 base, with 20 bases left between them. The CDR3 loop spans 16 amino acids. The CDR3 loop reads CASHPPLFGQNTEAFF. The CDR3, as DNA: TGTGCCAGCCACCCCCCTTTATTCGGACAGAACACTGAAGCTTTCTTT.

V is TRBV25-1 and J is TRBJ1-5; 7 bases are shared with TRBD1. V lost 8 bases to trimming and J lost 2 bases; unmatched junction nucleotides: 12. The germline V gene has CDR1 MGHDK and CDR2 SYGVNS. The CDR3 length is 16 residues. In nucleotides, the CDR3 is TGTGCCAGCGGAGAGACAGGGAGGTATGGCAATCAGCCCCAGCATTTT. Its protein is CASGETGRYGNQPQHF.

This clone came up once. One end of the junction fails to match germline, which may point to a read error. V and J are TRBV29-1 and TRBJ1-4; D possibly corresponds to TRBD1 (6 bases). CDR1 and CDR2 from the germline V gene are SQVTM and ANQGSEA. The CDR3 length is 12 residues. The CDR3 region has the DNA TGCAGCGTTGAAGATCAGGGGCAGGTACGGTATTTT. Protein sequence: CSVEDQGQVRYF.

V gene TRBV7-9 combines with J gene TRBJ1-6, with D hard to call. The CDR3 has 15 residues. Deletions cut 1 base from V and 6 bases from J, with 10 bases between. CDR1 and CDR2 (germline): SEHNR, FQNEAQ (reference sequence). In DNA form, the CDR3 reads TGTGCCAGCAGCTTAGACTCCGCAAGTAATTCACCCCTCCACTTT. Amino acid sequence: CASSLDSASNSPLHF. Drawing the rest from reference TRBV7-9 and TRBJ1-6, the complete variable domain is DTGVSQNPRHKITKRGQNVTFRCDPISEHNRLYWYRQTLGQGPEFLTYFQNEAQLEKSRLLSDRFSAERPKGSFSTLEIQRTEQGDSAMYLCASSLDSASNSPLHFGNGTRLTVT.

The V call is TRBV19, the J call TRBJ2-3; the D gene is possibly TRBD1 (6 bases). CDR1 is LNHDA, CDR2 SQIVND, per germline (reference sequence). The germline V and J ends were trimmed by 4 bases and 12 bases, with 20 bases remaining between them. This CDR3 comprises 14 residues. DNA for the CDR3: TGTGCCAGTAGTACCACCCCCCGGGACATATCCCAGTATTTT. Translating gives CASSTTPRDISQYF.

The chain has TRBV27 and TRBJ1-1; D perhaps matches TRBD1 (5 bases). The V gene lost 2 bases and the J gene lost 0 bases, with 10 bases spanning the gap. The CDR3 covers 15 residues. The V gene's germline CDR1 is MNHEY and CDR2 SMNVEV (reference sequence). The CDR3 here is CASSLLAGMNTEAFF. CDR3 sequence (DNA): TGTGCCAGCAGTTTACTTGCAGGGATGAACACTGAAGCTTTCTTT.

The chain is built from TRBV2 and TRBJ1-1, with 9 bases that match TRBD1. The CDR3 loop spans 20 amino acids. From germline, CDR1 is SNHLY and CDR2 FYNNEI. V shed 2 bases, J shed 11 bases, and the junction held 27 bases outside the gene matches. CDR3 coding DNA: TGTGCCAGCAGTGAAATAAGTGTGGGGCGACAGGGGGGACAGGGAGTCGAGGCTTTCTTT. Protein sequence: CASSEISVGRQGGQGVEAFF.

This clone was recorded a few times. The V gene is TRBV5-6, the J gene TRBJ1-1, with D maybe TRBD1 (5 bases). The V gene lost 2 bases and the J gene lost 2 bases, with 10 bases spanning the gap. Germline assignment: CDR1 SGHDT and CDR2 YYEEEE. CDR3 length equals 14 residues. The CDR3 DNA follows: TGTGCCAGCAGCTTAATGGGGCCTAACACTGAAGCTTTCTTT. Its protein product is CASSLMGPNTEAFF.

The chain carries TRBV28 and TRBJ2-7; D gene ambiguous. In germline, CDR1 is MDHEN, CDR2 SYDVKM. Trimming left V 6 bases short and J 0 bases short, with 9 bases between. The CDR3 is 13 residues long. This CDR3 reads CASSEVSSYEQYF. CDR3 DNA: TGTGCCAGCAGCGAGGTTAGCTCCTACGAGCAGTACTTC.

This clone was counted only a few times. V gene TRBV4-3 combines with J gene TRBJ2-1, with TRBD2 matching 12 bases. The trim removed 1 base at V and 3 bases at J, leaving 1 base unmatched. This CDR3 comprises 16 residues. In germline, CDR1 is LGHNA, CDR2 YSLEER. For the CDR3, the DNA is TGCGCCAGCAGCCAAGGGACTAGCGGGGACTACAATGAGCAGTTCTTC. Translation gives CASSQGTSGDYNEQFF.

This rearrangement joins TRBV4-2 to TRBJ1-5; 10 positions match TRBD1. The CDR3 sequence is 14 residues long. The V and J ends lost 3 bases and 5 bases, in that order; junction bases with no gene match: 1. CDR1 is LGHNA and CDR2 is YNFKEQ in the germline V gene. CDR3 sequence (DNA): TGTGCCAGCAGCCAGGGGACAGGGGATCAGCCCCAGCATTTT. This sequence encodes CASSQGTGDQPQHF.

The chain joins TRBV6-4 to TRBJ1-2; the match to TRBD1 covers 8 bases. The germline CDR1 and CDR2 sequences are MRHNA and SNTAGT. This CDR3 has 12 amino acids. V gave up 8 bases and J gave up 6 bases; unmatched junction bases: 5. CDR3 in amino acids: CASRWTGNGYTF. The CDR3 region has the DNA TGTGCCAGCCGCTGGACAGGGAATGGCTACACCTTC.

The chain joins TRBV7-9 to TRBJ2-7; TRBD1 matches at 7 bases. This CDR3 spans 15 amino acids. V gave up 5 bases and J gave up 4 bases; unmatched junction bases: 11. Per the germline V gene, CDR1 is SEHNR and CDR2 is FQNEAQ (reference sequence). CDR3 sequence: CASSSGTAQNYEQYF. In DNA, the CDR3 is TGTGCCAGCAGCAGTGGGACAGCTCAAAATTACGAGCAGTACTTC.

The chain recombines TRBV4-2 with TRBJ2-7; weak D call: TRBD2 (6 bases). Trimming removed 3 bases at V and 3 bases at J, with 9 bases between. This CDR3 region has 13 residues. The V gene's germline CDR1 is LGHNA and CDR2 YNFKEQ. CDR3 bases: TGTGCCAGCAGCCACTCCGGGGGCTACGAGCAGTACTTC. Protein: CASSHSGGYEQYF.

J is TRBJ2-5 and V is TRBV30; tentative D call: TRBD1 (7 bases). The CDR3 is 14 residues long. Trimming removed 5 bases at V and 5 bases at J, with 18 bases between. The germline CDR1 and CDR2 sequences are GTSNPN and SVGIG (reference sequence). The CDR3 DNA follows: TGTGCCTGGGGAGGGGGAAGGGGGCGGGAGACCCAGTACTTC. This sequence encodes CAWGGGRGRETQYF.

The chain couples TRBV10-3 to TRBJ2-5; the match to TRBD1 covers 7 bases. Judging by the DNA end, TRBJ2-7 fits better; the J call may be wrong. CDR1 and CDR2 (germline): ENHRY, SYGVKD. The CDR3 extends over 11 amino acids. The CDR3 DNA follows: TGTGCCATCCTAACAGGGGCCGAGCAGTACTTC. Residues: CAILTGAEQYF.

The sample holds a few counts of this clone. This rearrangement joins TRBV29-1 to TRBJ2-3; 7 bases agree with TRBD2. The germline gives CDR1 SQVTM, CDR2 ANQGSEA. V lost 4 bases to trimming and J lost 1 base; unmatched junction nucleotides: 11. This CDR3 comprises 16 residues. CDR3 region: CSVGGAGEGGTDTQYF. The CDR3 DNA is TGCAGCGTTGGAGGGGCGGGAGAGGGAGGCACAGATACGCAGTATTTT.